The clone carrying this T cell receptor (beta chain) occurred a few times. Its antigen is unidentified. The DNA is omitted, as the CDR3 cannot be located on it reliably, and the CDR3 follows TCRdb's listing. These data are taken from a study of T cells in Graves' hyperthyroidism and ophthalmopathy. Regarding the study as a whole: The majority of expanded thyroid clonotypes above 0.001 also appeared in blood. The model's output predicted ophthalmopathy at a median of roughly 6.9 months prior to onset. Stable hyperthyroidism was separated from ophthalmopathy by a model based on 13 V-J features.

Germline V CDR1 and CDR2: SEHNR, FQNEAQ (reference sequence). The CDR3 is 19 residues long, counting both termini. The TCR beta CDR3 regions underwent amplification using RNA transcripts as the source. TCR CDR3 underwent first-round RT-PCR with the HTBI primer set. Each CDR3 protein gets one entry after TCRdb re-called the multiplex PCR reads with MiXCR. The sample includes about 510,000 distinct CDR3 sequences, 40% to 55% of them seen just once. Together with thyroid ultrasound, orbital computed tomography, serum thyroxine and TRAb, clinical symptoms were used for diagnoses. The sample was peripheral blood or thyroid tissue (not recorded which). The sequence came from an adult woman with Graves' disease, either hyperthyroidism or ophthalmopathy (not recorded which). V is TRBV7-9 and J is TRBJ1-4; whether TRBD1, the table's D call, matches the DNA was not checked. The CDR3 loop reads CASSHRDRNYEQYFGKLFF.